Listed below are T cell receptor beta chains from one sample, sequenced in a study of blood T cell repertoires in COVID-19. Clones were sequenced by immunoSEQ multiplex PCR, and TCRdb holds only the in-frame ones, with some missing. The data show around 120,000 clones, 75% to 90% seen once. The sample was peripheral blood. These receptors were obtained from a woman aged 70-85 years with acute or convalescent COVID-19. Each CDR3 is given with its conserved first and last residue. A D gene is named only where the DNA matches it firmly. Only some rows state a clone size, as once, few, many or a class for expanded clones.

J gene	V gene	D gene	clone size	CDR3 DNA	CDR3 protein
TRBJ2-5	TRBV10-1	TRBD1	-	TGCGCCAGCAGTCCGGACAGGGGAGAAGAGACCCAGTACTTC	CASSPDRGEETQYF
TRBJ2-6	TRBV18	-	-	TGTGCCAGCTCACCACCGGGGGCCCCAGGGGCCAACGTCCTGACTTTC	CASSPPGAPGANVLTF
TRBJ2-7	TRBV28	TRBD1	-	TGTGCCAGCAGGACCACAGGGGTACAAAACTACGAGCAGTACTTC	CASRTTGVQNYEQYF
TRBJ2-4	TRBV28	-	-	TGTGCCAGCTCAACCGAGGGAATGCACCAAAACATTCAGTACTTC	CASSTEGMHQNIQYF
TRBJ1-6	TRBV2	-	-	TGTGCCAGCAGTGTACTTCGGACAGCGAGCTCCTATAATTCACCCCTCCACTTT	CASSVLRTASSYNSPLHF
TRBJ2-7	TRBV24-1	TRBD1	-	TGTGCCACCAGTGAAAGTCCCGGGACAGGGGCCCTCGCCCACGAGCAGTACTTC	CATSESPGTGALAHEQYF
TRBJ1-5	TRBV9	-	-	TGTGCCAGCAGCCCTACCCCGGGGCAGCCCCAGCATTTT	CASSPTPGQPQHF
TRBJ1-1	TRBV5-1	-	-	TGCGCCAGCAGCTTATCACAGGGAACTATGAACACTGAAGCTTTCTTT	CASSLSQGTMNTEAFF
TRBJ1-1	TRBV4-1	-	once	TGCGCCAGCAGCCCCCCCTCGGACAGTGTCGCAGCTTTCTTT	CASSPPSDSVAAFF
TRBJ1-1	TRBV19	TRBD1	once	TGTGCCAGTGGGACAGGGCTGAACACTGAAGCTTTCTTT	CASGTGLNTEAFF
TRBJ1-2	TRBV7-9	TRBD1	-	TGTGCCAGCAGCCCCCAAGGACAGGGGCCGGCAAACTATGGCTACACCTTC	CASSPQGQGPANYGYTF
TRBJ1-6	TRBV9	TRBD1	-	TGTGCCAGCAGCCTCCGGGACAGGGGACGTTCCTCCTATAATTCACCCCTCCACTTT	CASSLRDRGRSSYNSPLHF
TRBJ2-3	TRBV11-2	-	once	TGTGCCAGCAGCTTAGTTGCGGGGACAGATACGCAGTATTTT	CASSLVAGTDTQYF
TRBJ1-2	TRBV9	TRBD1	once	TGTGCCAGCAGCGTAGAAGGGACAGGAACCGTCGGCTACACCTTC	CASSVEGTGTVGYTF
TRBJ2-2	TRBV5-4	-	-	TGTGCCAGCAGACCCAGGGGCACTAACACCGGGGAGCTGTTTTTT	CASRPRGTNTGELFF
TRBJ1-6	TRBV30	-	-	TGTGCCTGGGAGGGGCGATCCTATAATTCACCCCTCCACTTT	CAWEGRSYNSPLHF